This T cell receptor beta chain emerged from a study of human T cells and chemical hapten exposure (dated by TCRdb to the early 2020s). For the wider study: For sensitization, 2% DPC in acetone was applied to a roughly 2 cm by roughly 2 cm area of upper inner arm skin. Throughout the study period of about 25 weeks, patients also received therapeutic DPC doses to the scalp every week. Patch testing was done on the upper back using Finn chambers containing 0.01% DPC, and results were scored after 6 days according to International Contact Dermatitis Research Group standards. The mostly female patient cohort included alopecia areata with under or over 50% scalp involvement, alopecia totalis and alopecia universalis. Libraries were combined into a pool for sequencing, and differences in TCR yield between samples came mainly from small differences in library volumes within the pool. Peripheral blood TCR repertoire changes were tracked in vivo in alopecia patients during primary and secondary sensitization to the hapten diphenylcyclopropenone (DPC). Blood was sampled from patients pre-sensitization (week 0) and at 2, 6 and about 24 weeks after DPC sensitization. Blood for TCR sequencing was provided by twenty-nine alopecia patients at one to four time points (pre-sensitization, 2, 6 and 24 weeks). The study at large found these results: Repeated subsampling changed both the strength of the expansion versus patch-test correlation and the threshold at which the correlation became significant. Expanded TCRs formed significantly more large CDR3 similarity clusters than pre-sensitization or healthy control sets, consistent with antigen-driven responses. No change with DPC sensitization was found in the number of TCRs above 1 in 1000 frequency, and no evidence of global repertoire structure alterations was found. Patch test score correlated positively with the number of PT1 expanded TCRs, reaching significance at thresholds 8, 16 and 32 but not at 4. Alopecia, a presumed autoimmune disease, was present in all patients, so the immune response of the patients might differ from that of healthy individuals.

This clonotype was observed a handful of times. Its antigen remains unidentified. Base qualities are not recorded, but no much larger clone differs from it by a single base. This specimen's time point label, interpreted: patch test 3, about 24 weeks after DPC sensitization. The treatment or condition label for this specimen denotes: therapeutic diphenylcyclopropenone sensitization with weekly scalp DPC. At each patch-test visit, blood was drawn before the patch test was applied. Patients were eligible if aged 18 to 70, diagnosed with alopecia and judged suitable for DPC therapy, and pregnant patients were excluded. Total RNA was extracted from unfractionated whole blood that had been collected in Tempus Blood RNA tubes. The protocol used for the library was RACE. The reads were generated on a NextSeq 500. During library preparation, unique molecular identifiers were attached to individual cDNA molecules so that TCRs could be counted in a quantitative, reproducible way. Each blood RNA sample was used to sequence both TCR alpha and TCR beta chains. The authors' analysis ran thus. The median number of TCRs per sample was some 100,000, ranging from 23,224 to 690,600. V, J and CDR3 annotation of the TCR reads was carried out using the Decombinator software suite. Every sample was subsampled to the same number of TCRs (28,000) for the PS versus PT1 abundance plots. Expanded TCRs were defined as absent before sensitization and observed at least eight times at the 2-week time point. Using fastp at Q25 and MiXCR, TCRdb reprocessed the public reads and kept productive beta chains. For every CDR3 protein sequence, its rows merge into one entry that carries the most common genes and DNA. TCRdb assigned the V and J calls; the authors' analysis was not used. The sample records about 120,000 distinct CDR3 sequences, about 11% of which are singletons. The ten top clones hold 2% to 2.5% of the sample.

Inclusive of the bounding cysteine and phenylalanine, the CDR3 is 16 residues long. Only the CDR3 part of the read is kept: 48 bases, read in frame from the first base. Ends trimmed: V by 0 bases, J by 12 bases; bases unmatched to a gene: 10. The clonotype originates from a woman aged 50 to 60 with alopecia areata. Some clones in this sample may be carry-over from other donors' samples. The rearranged chain carries TRBV12-3 or TRBV12-4 and TRBJ2-7, and 14 junctional nucleotides match TRBD2. Here the sequenced sample was whole blood, taken in connection with sensitization to the hapten diphenylcyclopropenone (DPC). The sequence in DNA is TGTGCCAGCAGTTTAGCACAACCGGGACTAGCGGGAGTGAGGTACTTC. Its protein product is CASSLAQPGLAGVRYF.